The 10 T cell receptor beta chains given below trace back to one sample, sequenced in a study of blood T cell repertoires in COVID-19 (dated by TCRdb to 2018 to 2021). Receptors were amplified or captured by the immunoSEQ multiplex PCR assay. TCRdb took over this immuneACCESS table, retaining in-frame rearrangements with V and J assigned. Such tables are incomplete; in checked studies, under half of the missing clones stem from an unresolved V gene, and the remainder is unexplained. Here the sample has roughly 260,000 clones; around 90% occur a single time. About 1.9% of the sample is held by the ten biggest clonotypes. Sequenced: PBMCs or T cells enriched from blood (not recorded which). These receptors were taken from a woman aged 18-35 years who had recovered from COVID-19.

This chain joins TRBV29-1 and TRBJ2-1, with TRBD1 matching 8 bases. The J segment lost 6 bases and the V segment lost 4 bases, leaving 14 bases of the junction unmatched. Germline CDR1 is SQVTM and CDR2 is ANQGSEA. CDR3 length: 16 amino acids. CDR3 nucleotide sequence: TGCAGCGTTGTTGACCAGGGGGCAGGGGGTTTCAATGAGCAGTTCTTC. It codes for CSVVDQGAGGFNEQFF.

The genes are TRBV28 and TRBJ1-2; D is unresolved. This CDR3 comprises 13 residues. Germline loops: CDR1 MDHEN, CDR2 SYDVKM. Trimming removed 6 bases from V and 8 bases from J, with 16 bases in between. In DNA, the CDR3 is TGTGCCAGCAGGAGGACCGGGGATGGGGGCTACACCTTC. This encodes CASRRTGDGGYTF.

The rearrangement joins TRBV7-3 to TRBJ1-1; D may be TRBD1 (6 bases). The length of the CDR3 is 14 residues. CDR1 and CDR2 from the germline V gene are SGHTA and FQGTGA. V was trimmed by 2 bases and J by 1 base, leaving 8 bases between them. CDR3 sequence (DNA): TGTGCCAGCAGCTTAGACAGGTCGAACACTGAAGCTTTCTTT. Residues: CASSLDRSNTEAFF.

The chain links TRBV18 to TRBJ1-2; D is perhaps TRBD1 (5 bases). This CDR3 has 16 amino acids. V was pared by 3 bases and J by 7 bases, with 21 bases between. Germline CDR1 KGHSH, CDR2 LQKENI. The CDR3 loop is CASSPLWGGPTGGYTF. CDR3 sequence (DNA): TGTGCCAGCTCACCCCTTTGGGGCGGACCAACTGGTGGCTACACCTTC.

The CDR3: CATSREAGSYEQYF. The CDR3 bases are TGTGCCACCAGCAGAGAGGCGGGATCCTACGAGCAGTACTTC. This sequence joins TRBV15 and TRBJ2-7, with D tentatively TRBD2 (6 bases). The CDR3 is 14 amino acids. V lost 0 bases and J lost 1, with 7 bases in between. Germline V gene lookup returns CDR1 LNHNV and CDR2 YYDKDF (reference sequence).

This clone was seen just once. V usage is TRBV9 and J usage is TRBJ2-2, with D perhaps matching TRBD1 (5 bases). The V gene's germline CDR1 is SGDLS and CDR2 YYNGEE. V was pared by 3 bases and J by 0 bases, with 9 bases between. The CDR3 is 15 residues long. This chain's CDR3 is CASSADSANTGELFF. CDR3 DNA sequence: TGTGCCAGCAGCGCAGACAGTGCGAACACCGGGGAGCTGTTTTTT.

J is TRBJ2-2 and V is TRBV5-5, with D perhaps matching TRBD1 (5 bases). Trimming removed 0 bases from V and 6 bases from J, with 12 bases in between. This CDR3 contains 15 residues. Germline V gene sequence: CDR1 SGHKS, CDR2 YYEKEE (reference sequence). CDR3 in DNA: TGTGCCAGCAGCTTGGCCTTAGGGGCACCCGGGGAGCTGTTTTTT. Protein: CASSLALGAPGELFF. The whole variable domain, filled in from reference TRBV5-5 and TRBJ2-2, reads DAGVTQSPTHLIKTRGQQVTLRCSPISGHKSVSWYQQVLGQGPQFIFQYYEKEERGRGNFPDRFSARQFPNYSSELNVNALLLGDSALYLCASSLALGAPGELFFGEGSRLTVL.

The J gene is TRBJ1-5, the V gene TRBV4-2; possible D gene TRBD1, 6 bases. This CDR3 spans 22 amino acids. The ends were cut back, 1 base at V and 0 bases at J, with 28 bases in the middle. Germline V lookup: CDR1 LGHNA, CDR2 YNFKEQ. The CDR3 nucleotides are TGTGCCAGCAGCCAAGCGGACTCCGGGACACGAAAAGGGTTCCATAGCAATCAGCCCCAGCATTTT. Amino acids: CASSQADSGTRKGFHSNQPQHF.

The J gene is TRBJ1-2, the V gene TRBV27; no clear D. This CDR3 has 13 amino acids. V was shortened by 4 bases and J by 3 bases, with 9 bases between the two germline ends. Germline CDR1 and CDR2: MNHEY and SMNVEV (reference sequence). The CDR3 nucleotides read TGTGCCAGCAGTTCCACCGGGGACTATGGCTACACCTTC. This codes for CASSSTGDYGYTF.

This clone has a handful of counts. Here the CDR3 DNA reads TGTGCCAGCAGCTTGACAGGGAAGAACTACGAGCAGTACTTC. Translated: CASSLTGKNYEQYF. This chain links TRBV7-2 with TRBJ2-7, with 7 bases that match TRBD1. CDR3 length equals 14 residues. Germline V lookup: CDR1 SGHTA, CDR2 FQGNSA. Trimming at V came to 3 bases and at J to 3 bases, leaving 5 bases not matched to a gene.